These T cell receptor beta chains were read from a single sample in a study of technical replicates of blood from four donors. Some clones are missing from TCRdb's copy, which holds only in-frame ones; the method was immunoSEQ multiplex PCR. The table records about 17,000 clones, over 75% of them present only once. Input material: PBMCs. The receptors stem from a human donor in good health. Some clones in this sample may be carry-over from other donors' samples. CDR3s include the opening cysteine and the closing phenylalanine or tryptophan. D genes are given only for firm matches. Expanded clones get a size class; other rows say once, few or many, or leave the size out.

v_gene	j_gene	d_gene	len	abundance	CDR3aa	CDR3nt
TRBV6-6	TRBJ2-1	.	15	.	CASRFSSSSYNEQFF	TGTGCCAGCAGATTTAGCTCTAGCTCCTACAATGAGCAGTTCTTC
TRBV10-2	TRBJ2-7	TRBD2	16	.	CASSESRTSGSYEQYF	TGCGCCAGCAGTGAGAGTCGGACTAGCGGATCCTACGAGCAGTACTTC
TRBV29-1	TRBJ2-3	.	13	.	CSVETGSTDTQYF	TGCAGCGTTGAAACAGGGAGCACAGATACGCAGTATTTT
TRBV5-1	TRBJ1-2	.	15	.	CASSLAADLDYGYTF	TGCGCCAGCAGCTTGGCCGCGGATTTGGACTATGGCTACACCTTC
TRBV19	TRBJ2-5	.	17	.	CASSIDRRPRAGETQYF	TGTGCCAGTAGTATAGATAGAAGGCCCCGGGCGGGGGAGACCCAGTACTTC
TRBV7-9	TRBJ2-2	.	15	.	CASSFGRLRTGELFF	TGTGCCAGCAGCTTTGGGAGGCTTCGGACCGGGGAGCTGTTTTTT
TRBV19	TRBJ1-5	.	14	.	CASSMGSLSQPQHF	TGTGCCAGTAGTATGGGCTCTCTGAGTCAGCCCCAGCATTTT
TRBV30	TRBJ2-7	.	12	once	CAWSPTVYEQYF	TGTGCCTGGAGTCCGACAGTCTACGAGCAGTACTTC
TRBV27	TRBJ1-5	.	15	.	CASSPDGESNQPQHF	TGTGCCAGCAGTCCCGATGGGGAGAGCAATCAGCCCCAGCATTTT
TRBV19	TRBJ2-7	.	13	.	CASKSDSSYEQYF	TGTGCCAGTAAATCGGACAGCTCCTACGAGCAGTACTTC
TRBV2	TRBJ2-4	TRBD2	20	.	CASSDAFGLAVLGAKNIQYF	TGTGCCAGCAGTGATGCTTTTGGACTAGCGGTCCTCGGGGCCAAAAACATTCAGTACTTC
TRBV5-1	TRBJ1-5	.	14	few	CASSVGHSNQPQHF	TGCGCCAGCAGCGTGGGGCACAGCAATCAGCCCCAGCATTTT
TRBV15	TRBJ2-1	.	18	.	CATSRDVRTGVLGDEQFF	TGTGCCACCAGCAGAGATGTTAGGACGGGTGTCCTCGGGGATGAGCAGTTCTTC
TRBV10-3	TRBJ1-1	.	11	.	CAIKGGTEAFF	TGTGCCATCAAAGGGGGCACTGAAGCTTTCTTT
TRBV28	TRBJ2-7	.	14	.	CASSSAGAPYEQYF	TGTGCCAGCAGTTCCGCAGGGGCCCCCTACGAGCAGTACTTC
TRBV30	TRBJ2-5	.	15	.	CAWSIGVGGEETQYF	TGTGCCTGGAGTATAGGGGTTGGCGGGGAAGAGACCCAGTACTTC
TRBV7-9	TRBJ2-3	TRBD2	15	.	CASSLELAGRDTQYF	TGTGCCAGCAGCTTAGAACTAGCGGGGCGAGATACGCAGTATTTT
TRBV5-1	TRBJ2-7	TRBD1	13	.	CASSEGTAYEQYF	TGCGCCAGCAGTGAAGGGACAGCCTACGAGCAGTACTTC
TRBV28	TRBJ1-2	.	13	.	CASSWGGVYGYTF	TGTGCCAGCAGTTGGGGGGGGGTCTATGGCTACACCTTC
TRBV27	TRBJ2-7	TRBD1	14	.	CASSRQGSSGEQYF	TGTGCCAGCAGTAGACAGGGGTCATCCGGCGAGCAGTACTTC
TRBV27	TRBJ2-1	TRBD2	17	.	CASSEMGLAGLYNEQFF	TGTGCCAGCAGTGAAATGGGACTAGCGGGACTCTACAATGAGCAGTTCTTC
TRBV4-1	TRBJ2-7	TRBD2	15	.	CASSPYRGGVNEQYF	TGCGCCAGCAGCCCCTACCGGGGGGGGGTCAACGAGCAGTACTTC
TRBV7-9	TRBJ1-1	.	14	.	CASSPSGVGLGAFF	TGTGCCAGCAGCCCTAGCGGGGTGGGGCTGGGAGCTTTCTTT
TRBV19	TRBJ2-1	TRBD2	13	.	CATGTSGLGGQFF	TGTGCCACCGGGACTAGCGGACTTGGTGGGCAGTTCTTC
TRBV10-1	TRBJ2-1	.	14	.	CASSEASTHNEQFF	TGCGCCAGCAGTGAGGCTAGCACACACAATGAGCAGTTCTTC
TRBV5-4	TRBJ1-2	.	15	.	CASSLAFVGNYGYTF	TGTGCCAGCAGCTTGGCCTTTGTCGGTAACTATGGCTACACCTTC
TRBV7-3	TRBJ2-3	.	18	.	CASSLMGNGGLLGDTQYF	TGTGCCAGCAGCTTAATGGGGAATGGGGGACTTCTGGGCGATACGCAGTATTTT
TRBV7-9	TRBJ1-1	.	12	few	CATAPGDTEAFF	TGTGCCACCGCCCCCGGGGACACTGAAGCTTTCTTT
TRBV11-3	TRBJ2-1	.	16	.	CASSHPEGRSYNEQFF	TGTGCCAGCAGCCACCCGGAGGGCCGCTCCTACAATGAGCAGTTCTTC
TRBV11-2	TRBJ1-5	TRBD1	16	.	CASSPWTGEANQPQHF	TGTGCCAGCAGCCCATGGACAGGGGAGGCTAATCAGCCCCAGCATTTT
TRBV7-2	TRBJ1-2	.	16	.	CASSLVAASGNYGYTF	TGTGCCAGCAGCTTAGTCGCAGCCTCAGGGAACTATGGCTACACCTTC
TRBV27	TRBJ2-1	TRBD2	13	.	CASSWGTSNEQFF	TGTGCCAGCAGTTGGGGGACTAGCAATGAGCAGTTCTTC
TRBV7-9	TRBJ2-1	.	14	.	CAKEVAEHYNEQFF	TGTGCCAAAGAGGTAGCGGAGCACTACAATGAGCAGTTCTTC
TRBV6-5	TRBJ2-7	TRBD1	14	.	CASSYGPGGYEQYF	TGTGCCAGCAGTTACGGGCCAGGGGGCTACGAGCAGTACTTC
TRBV7-8	TRBJ2-7	.	14	once	CASSHRSLGGEQYF	TGTGCCAGCAGCCACAGGTCCCTCGGAGGGGAGCAGTACTTC
TRBV2	TRBJ2-2	TRBD2	15	.	CASKTGLANTGELFF	TGTGCCAGCAAGACGGGACTAGCGAACACCGGGGAGCTGTTTTTT
TRBV27	TRBJ2-2	TRBD2	15	.	CASRVLAGDTGELFF	TGTGCCAGCAGAGTACTAGCGGGAGACACCGGGGAGCTGTTTTTT
TRBV14	TRBJ1-1	.	16	.	CASSQEGGLRNTEAFF	TGTGCCAGCAGCCAAGAAGGAGGACTCAGGAACACTGAAGCTTTCTTT
TRBV5-1	TRBJ2-4	TRBD1	13	once	CASSETGEDIQYF	TGCGCCAGCAGCGAGACAGGGGAGGACATTCAGTACTTC
TRBV20-1	TRBJ2-7	.	11	.	CSARPIYEQYF	TGCAGTGCTAGGCCTATTTACGAGCAGTACTTC
TRBV4-1	TRBJ2-1	TRBD2	18	.	CASSQDGVGGGRATEQFF	TGCGCCAGCAGCCAAGACGGAGTAGGTGGCGGGAGGGCCACTGAGCAGTTCTTC
TRBV25-1	TRBJ2-2	.	12	.	CASTANTGELFF	TGTGCCAGCACCGCGAACACCGGGGAGCTGTTTTTT
TRBV13	TRBJ2-5	TRBD2	15	.	CASSDGTSGEKTQYF	TGTGCCAGCAGCGACGGGACTAGCGGCGAAAAGACCCAGTACTTC
TRBV7-2	TRBJ2-3	TRBD2	16	.	CASSLALAGAGDTQYF	TGTGCCAGCAGCCTTGCCCTAGCGGGAGCGGGAGATACGCAGTATTTT
TRBV30	TRBJ2-5	TRBD2	15	.	CAWSRLAGEAETQYF	TGTGCCTGGAGCCGACTAGCGGGAGAGGCAGAGACCCAGTACTTC
TRBV7-3	TRBJ2-3	.	16	.	CASSLNQRGSTDTQYF	TGTGCCAGCAGCTTAAATCAGCGCGGTAGCACAGATACGCAGTATTTT
TRBV27	TRBJ1-4	.	14	.	CASSPQRGNEKLFF	TGTGCCAGCAGTCCACAGCGGGGGAATGAAAAACTGTTTTTT
TRBV7-9	TRBJ2-1	.	12	.	CASSLVSGEVFF	TGTGCCAGCAGCTTAGTTAGCGGAGAGGTGTTCTTC
TRBV19	TRBJ1-2	TRBD1	13	.	CASSEQGATGYTF	TGTGCCAGTAGTGAACAGGGGGCAACTGGCTACACCTTC